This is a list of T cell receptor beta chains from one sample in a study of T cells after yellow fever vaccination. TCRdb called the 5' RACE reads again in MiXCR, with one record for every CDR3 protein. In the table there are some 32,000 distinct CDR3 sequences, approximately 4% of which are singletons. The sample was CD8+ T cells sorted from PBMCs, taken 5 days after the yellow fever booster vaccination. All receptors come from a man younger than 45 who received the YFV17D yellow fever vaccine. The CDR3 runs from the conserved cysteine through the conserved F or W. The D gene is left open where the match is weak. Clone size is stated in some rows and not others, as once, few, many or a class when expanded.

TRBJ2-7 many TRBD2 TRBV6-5 TGTGCCAGCAGTTACGGACTAGCGGGAGCGTACGAGCAGTACTTC CASSYGLAGAYEQYF
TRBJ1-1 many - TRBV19 TGTGCCAGTAGTATTGGGCAGGGAAGAGTAGCTTTCTTT CASSIGQGRVAFF
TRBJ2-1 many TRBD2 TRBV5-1 TGCGCCAGCAGCCCCGGGACTAGCGAATACAATGAGCAGTTCTTC CASSPGTSEYNEQFF
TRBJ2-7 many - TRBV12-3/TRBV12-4 TGTGCCAGCAGCTCCCTAGGGGTGGAACTAGCCCTCGAGCAGTACTTC CASSSLGVELALEQYF
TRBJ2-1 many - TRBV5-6 TGTGCCAGCAGCTTGGCCCCCCCAGGACAGCGGACATACAATGAGCAGTTCTTC CASSLAPPGQRTYNEQFF
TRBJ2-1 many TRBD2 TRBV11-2 TGTGCCAGCAGCTTAGTCGCCTGGGGGGGCAATGAGCAGTTCTTC CASSLVAWGGNEQFF
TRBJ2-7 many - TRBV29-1 TGCAGCGTACCCACCGGGACAAACTCCTACGAGCAGTACTTC CSVPTGTNSYEQYF
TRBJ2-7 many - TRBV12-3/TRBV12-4 TGTGCCAGCAGTTCGCTACCCCAGGAGCAGTACTTC CASSSLPQEQYF
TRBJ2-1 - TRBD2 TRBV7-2 TGTGCCAGCAGCTGGATAAAGCGGGAGGTCATCGATGAGCAGTTCTTC CASSWIKREVIDEQFF
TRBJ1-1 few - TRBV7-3 TGTGCCAGCAGATTAGCAACGAACACTGAAGCTTTCTTT CASRLATNTEAFF
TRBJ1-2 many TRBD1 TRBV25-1 TGTGCCAGCAGTGGGCTGACAGGGGTGGATGGCTACACCTTC CASSGLTGVDGYTF
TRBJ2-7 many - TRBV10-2 TGCGCCAGCAGGGCAGGGAACGAGCAGTACTTC CASRAGNEQYF
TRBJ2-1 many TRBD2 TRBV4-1 TGCGCCAGCAGCCAAGGTTTAGGCGGGAGGGCCCGTATGAATGAGCAGTTCTTC CASSQGLGGRARMNEQFF
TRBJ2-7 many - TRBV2 TGTGCCAGCAGTGTGGTTGCAACCTACGAGCAGTACTTC CASSVVATYEQYF
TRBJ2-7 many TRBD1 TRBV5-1 TGCGCCAGCAGCTTGGAGGGGGCTCGGGAGCAGTACTTC CASSLEGAREQYF
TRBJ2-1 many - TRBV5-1 TGCGCCAGCAGCTTGGTCGTTAGCGGAGCTCTCGATGAGCAGTTCTTC CASSLVVSGALDEQFF
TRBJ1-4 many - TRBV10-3 TGTGCCATCAGGACTTTGGAGAATGAAAAACTGTTTTTT CAIRTLENEKLFF
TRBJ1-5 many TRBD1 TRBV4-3 TGCGCCAGCAGCCAATCCTTCGGGACAGGGGTGCAGCCCCAGCATTTT CASSQSFGTGVQPQHF
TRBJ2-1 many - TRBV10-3 TGTGCCATCAGGGGAGGAGACGGAAGCTCCTACAATGAGCAGTTCTTC CAIRGGDGSSYNEQFF
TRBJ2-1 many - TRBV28 TGTGCCAGCAGCTACCAGGGACTCCAGCGGGCTTATGAGCAGTTCTTC CASSYQGLQRAYEQFF
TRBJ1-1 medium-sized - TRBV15 TGTGCCACCAGCAGATACGGGGGTTTTGGTGAAGCTTTCTTT CATSRYGGFGEAFF
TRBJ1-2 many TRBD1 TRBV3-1 TGTGCCAGCAGCCTCGGACAGGGGATGGCCTATGGCTACACCTTC CASSLGQGMAYGYTF
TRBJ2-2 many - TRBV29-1 TGCAGCGGATACAGGAACACCGGGGAGCTGTTTTTT CSGYRNTGELFF
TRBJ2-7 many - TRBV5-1 TGCGCCAGCGGTTTCCACTCGACAGGATCCTACGAGCAGTACTTC CASGFHSTGSYEQYF
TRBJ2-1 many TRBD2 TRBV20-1 TGCAGTGCTAGTGGGGCCTTGACTAGCGGGCTGAATGAGCAGTTCTTC CSASGALTSGLNEQFF
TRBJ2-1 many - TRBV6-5 TGTGCCAGCAGTTATACCGGGACAGCGGGTCATGAGCAGTTCTTC CASSYTGTAGHEQFF
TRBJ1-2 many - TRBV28 TGTGCCAGCAGCAGCCCACGACGGGGGGACTATGGCTACACCTTC CASSSPRRGDYGYTF
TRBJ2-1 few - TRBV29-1 TGCAGCGTTGAGGGCAGCCTCAATGAGCAGTTCTTC CSVEGSLNEQFF
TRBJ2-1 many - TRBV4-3 TGCGCCAGCAGCCAGGAGAGAGGCGCGGGGTCCTACAATGAGCAGTTCTTC CASSQERGAGSYNEQFF
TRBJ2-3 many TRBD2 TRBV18 TGTGCCAGCTCACCCGGGACTAGCGGGGCAGATACGCAGTATTTT CASSPGTSGADTQYF
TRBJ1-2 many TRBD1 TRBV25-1 TGTGCCAGCAGTGAATACATCGTACAGGGGAGGTATGGCTACACCTTC CASSEYIVQGRYGYTF
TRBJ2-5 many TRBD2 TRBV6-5 TGTGCCAGCAGTTACTCGAAGGCGGGGGAAGAGGGGGAGACCCAGTACTTC CASSYSKAGEEGETQYF
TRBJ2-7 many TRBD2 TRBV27 TGTGCCAGCAGTCTTAGCGGGAGAGGCGTCAACGAGCAGTACTTC CASSLSGRGVNEQYF
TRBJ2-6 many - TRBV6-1 TGTGCCAGCAGCCTCCGAGACGCTGGGGCCAACGTCCTGACTTTC CASSLRDAGANVLTF
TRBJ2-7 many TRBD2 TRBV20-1 TGCAGTGCTACCATCACTAGCGGGAGATTCTACGAGCAGTACTTC CSATITSGRFYEQYF
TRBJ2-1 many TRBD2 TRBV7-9 TGTGCCAGCAGCCTCGGACTAGCCGATGAGCAGTTCTTC CASSLGLADEQFF
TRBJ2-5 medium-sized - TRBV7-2 TGTGCCAGCAGGCAACCGAAATACCAAGAGACCCAGTACTTC CASRQPKYQETQYF
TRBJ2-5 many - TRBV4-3 TGCGCCAGCAGCCAAGTCGGGGGCGAAGAGACCCAGTACTTC CASSQVGGEETQYF
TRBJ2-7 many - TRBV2 TGTGCCAGCAGTTCGGACCCCGTTCGGGAGCAGTACTTC CASSSDPVREQYF
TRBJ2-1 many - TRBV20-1 TGCAGTGCTAAAAATAATTTAGGCACCTACAATGAGCAGTTCTTC CSAKNNLGTYNEQFF
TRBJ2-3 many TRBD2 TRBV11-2 TGTGCCAGCAGCTCCTCAGGAATCAGGACTAGCGGGAGCACAGATACGCAGTATTTT CASSSSGIRTSGSTDTQYF
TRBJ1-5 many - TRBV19 TGTGCCAGTAGGCCACTAAAGAGTACTAATCAGCCCCAGCATTTT CASRPLKSTNQPQHF
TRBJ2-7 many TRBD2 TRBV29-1 TGCAGCGTTCGAACTAGCGGGACCATCCAGCAGTACTTC CSVRTSGTIQQYF
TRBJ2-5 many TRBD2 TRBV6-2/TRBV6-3 TGTGCCAGCAGGGTTAGCGGGAGTTTTGAGACCCAGTACTTC CASRVSGSFETQYF
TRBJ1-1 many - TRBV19 TGTGCCAGTACCCCCCCTATGGGACAGAACACTGAAGCTTTCTTT CASTPPMGQNTEAFF
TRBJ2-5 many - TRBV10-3 TGTGCCATCAAGGAGCAGTGGGGGGAGACCCAGTACTTC CAIKEQWGETQYF
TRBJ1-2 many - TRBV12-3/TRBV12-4 TGTGCCATTCGAAGCGGGGGCAATCCCTCTGGCTACACCTTC CAIRSGGNPSGYTF
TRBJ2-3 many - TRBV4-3 TGCGCCAGCAGCCCCGTCGAGGGGGATACGCAGTATTTT CASSPVEGDTQYF
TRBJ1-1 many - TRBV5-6 TGTGCCAGCGCGAGAGGGGTGAGGGCTTTCTTT CASARGVRAFF
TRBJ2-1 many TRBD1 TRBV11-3 TGTGCCAGCAGCATCCGGGACAGTAGCTCCTACAATGAGCAGTTCTTC CASSIRDSSSYNEQFF
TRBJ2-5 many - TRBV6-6 TGTGCCAGCGGAGGCAGCCCCCAAGAGACCCAGTACTTC CASGGSPQETQYF
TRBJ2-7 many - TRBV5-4 TGTGCCAAACAGGGAGGGAGCTGGCTAGACGAGCAGTACTTC CAKQGGSWLDEQYF
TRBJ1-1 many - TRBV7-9 TGTGCCAGCAGCTTAGCGACAGAGGAAGCTTTCTTT CASSLATEEAFF